This T cell receptor (beta chain) was profiled in a study of long-term antiretroviral therapy in people with HIV. Between the trimmed V and J ends, which lost 3 bases and 6 bases, there was a span of 15 bases. Germline CDR1 reads MNHEY; CDR2 reads SMNVEV (reference sequence). The CDR3 runs to 14 residues. An immunoSEQ assay, version v3.0, was performed at survey level. Sequencing used immunoSEQ multiplex PCR; TCRdb keeps in-frame clones, though not all of them. The data hold tens of thousands of clones, with roughly nine tenths observed a single time. Source: unsorted PBMCs, taken 0.1 years before starting antiretroviral therapy. This TCR came from a woman aged 45-65 years with HIV. The chain has TRBV27 and TRBJ2-7, with a tentative D call TRBD2 (7 bases). DNA of the CDR3: TGTGCCAGCAGTTTCCTCGCGGGGGCACTCGAGCAGTACTTC. Protein sequence: CASSFLAGALEQYF.